This T cell receptor beta chain comes out of a study of T cell responses to AZD1222 COVID-19 vaccine. Across the whole study: Pooled together were second doses at about 4 or about 12 weeks. Study-wide findings and caveats: Researchers took repertoire samples only after the peak T cell response had come.

Germline CDR1 is SGHRS and CDR2 is YFSETQ. This CDR3 spans 13 amino acids. Trimming cost V 4 bases and J 9 bases, with 14 bases left between them. Generated by immunoSEQ multiplex PCR, the TCRdb table keeps only in-frame clones and is missing some. In the table there are roughly 100,000 clones, 88% of which are singletons. Notes on this clone: As yet, its antigen is unknown.

The specimen was peripheral blood, collected on day 0 of AZD1222 vaccination. The TCR originated in an adult in good health. The chain carries TRBV5-1 and TRBJ1-3; possible D gene TRBD1, 6 bases. In DNA, the CDR3 is TGCGCCAGCAGCCCAGACAGGTGGAGCACCATATATTTT. Translating it yields CASSPDRWSTIYF.